The rows below give T cell receptor beta chains drawn from one sample of a study of T cell responses to AZD1222 COVID-19 vaccine. The data were produced by immunoSEQ multiplex PCR, yet TCRdb's version contains in-frame clones alone and is incomplete. The repertoire has about 200,000 clones, roughly 92% of them found once; the top ten carry around 1%. The source was peripheral blood, collected 28 days after the second AZD1222 dose. All receptors derive from an adult who received the AZD1222 COVID-19 vaccine. Each CDR3 is given with its conserved first and last residue. The D gene is left open where the match is weak. Clone size is not always given. Where it is, it says once, few, many or a class for expanded clones.

j_gene: TRBJ2-1
v_gene: TRBV18
abundance: -
d_gene: -
CDR3nt: TGTGCCAGCTCAGCACTTCAAGGGACTCAATCCGAGCAGTTCTTC
CDR3aa: CASSALQGTQSEQFF

j_gene: TRBJ1-4
v_gene: TRBV6-4
abundance: -
d_gene: -
CDR3nt: TGTGCCAGCTCAAGGGAGCTTGGGGAAAAACTGTTTTTT
CDR3aa: CASSRELGEKLFF

j_gene: TRBJ1-6
v_gene: TRBV6-5
abundance: -
d_gene: -
CDR3nt: TGTGCCGGGGGATCAGAAAATAATTCACCCCTCCACTTT
CDR3aa: CAGGSENNSPLHF

j_gene: TRBJ2-7
v_gene: TRBV2
abundance: -
d_gene: -
CDR3nt: TGTGCCAGCAGTTATGGCAACGTCCCTCCCTACGAGCAGTACTTC
CDR3aa: CASSYGNVPPYEQYF

j_gene: TRBJ1-6
v_gene: TRBV4-1
abundance: -
d_gene: TRBD1
CDR3nt: TGCGCCAGCAGCCGGACAGGTTGGATAGGGGATAATTCACCCCTCCACTTT
CDR3aa: CASSRTGWIGDNSPLHF

j_gene: TRBJ1-6
v_gene: TRBV19
abundance: -
d_gene: -
CDR3nt: TGTGCCAGTAGATGGGGGAATGACGAGTCGCGTTCACCCCTCCACTTT
CDR3aa: CASRWGNDESRSPLHF

j_gene: TRBJ1-2
v_gene: TRBV20-1
abundance: -
d_gene: -
CDR3nt: TGCAGTGCCAGAGACCAGGGCGGCTACACCTTC
CDR3aa: CSARDQGGYTF

j_gene: TRBJ2-3
v_gene: TRBV12-3/TRBV12-4
abundance: -
d_gene: -
CDR3nt: TGTGCCATTCACTCGACAGATACGCAGTATTTT
CDR3aa: CAIHSTDTQYF

j_gene: TRBJ2-1
v_gene: TRBV7-8
abundance: -
d_gene: -
CDR3nt: TGTGCCAGCAGCTCTCCTAAGATGGCGATCTACAATGAGCAGTTCTTC
CDR3aa: CASSSPKMAIYNEQFF

j_gene: TRBJ1-1
v_gene: TRBV6-6
abundance: -
d_gene: -
CDR3nt: TGTGCCAGCAGTTACTTGGCGTCTGAAGCTTTCTTT
CDR3aa: CASSYLASEAFF

j_gene: TRBJ2-6
v_gene: TRBV2
abundance: -
d_gene: TRBD2
CDR3nt: TGTGCCAGCAGGCCTAGCGGGGTCCCCGTCTCTGGGGCCAACGTCCTGACTTTC
CDR3aa: CASRPSGVPVSGANVLTF

j_gene: TRBJ1-1
v_gene: TRBV2
abundance: few
d_gene: TRBD1
CDR3nt: TGTGCCAGCAGTGAACTGGGACAGGGTACTGAAGCTTTCTTT
CDR3aa: CASSELGQGTEAFF

j_gene: TRBJ2-5
v_gene: TRBV29-1
abundance: -
d_gene: -
CDR3nt: TGCAGCGTCCCGGACGTTGGGACTCAAGAGACCCAGTACTTC
CDR3aa: CSVPDVGTQETQYF

j_gene: TRBJ2-5
v_gene: TRBV9
abundance: -
d_gene: -
CDR3nt: TGTGCCAGCAGCATCAGAGGTGGTCTCGGAGAGACCCAGTACTTC
CDR3aa: CASSIRGGLGETQYF

j_gene: TRBJ1-6
v_gene: TRBV11-2
abundance: -
d_gene: -
CDR3nt: TGTGCCAGCAGCCCGAGGTGGTCGGATTCACCCCTCCACTTT
CDR3aa: CASSPRWSDSPLHF

j_gene: TRBJ1-4
v_gene: TRBV6-5
abundance: -
d_gene: TRBD1
CDR3nt: TGTGCCATCAAAGCCGGGACAGGGGGTGAAAAACTGTTTTTT
CDR3aa: CAIKAGTGGEKLFF

j_gene: TRBJ1-2
v_gene: TRBV7-5
abundance: -
d_gene: -
CDR3nt: TGTGCCAGAAGCCCCCGGGCCCCGGACAGACAAACCATCCGTAGGGGTAACTATGGCTACACCTTC
CDR3aa: CARSPRAPDRQTIRRGNYGYTF

j_gene: TRBJ2-7
v_gene: TRBV5-1
abundance: -
d_gene: -
CDR3nt: TGCGCCAGCTCTTCCAGGGGTCATACCTACGAGCAGTACTTC
CDR3aa: CASSSRGHTYEQYF

j_gene: TRBJ1-2
v_gene: TRBV28
abundance: few
d_gene: -
CDR3nt: TGTGCCAGCAGTTTAAGAGGGTTTAGCGGCTACACCTTC
CDR3aa: CASSLRGFSGYTF

j_gene: TRBJ1-1
v_gene: TRBV2
abundance: -
d_gene: -
CDR3nt: TGTGCCAGCACCATGAAGCAGGGGAACACTGAAGCTTTCTTT
CDR3aa: CASTMKQGNTEAFF

j_gene: TRBJ1-1
v_gene: TRBV5-1
abundance: -
d_gene: -
CDR3nt: TGCGCCAGCAGCTTATTTGGAGGGGATACTGAAGCTTTCTTT
CDR3aa: CASSLFGGDTEAFF

j_gene: TRBJ1-5
v_gene: TRBV9
abundance: -
d_gene: -
CDR3nt: TGTGCCAGCAGCGGAGAATATAGCAATCAGCCCCAGCATTTT
CDR3aa: CASSGEYSNQPQHF

j_gene: TRBJ2-7
v_gene: TRBV10-1
abundance: -
d_gene: -
CDR3nt: TGCGCCAGCAGTGAGACGGACTCCTACGAGCAGTACTTC
CDR3aa: CASSETDSYEQYF

j_gene: TRBJ2-3
v_gene: TRBV27
abundance: few
d_gene: -
CDR3nt: TGTGCCAGCAGTCCAGACGGGGGAAGCACAGATACGCAGTATTTT
CDR3aa: CASSPDGGSTDTQYF

j_gene: TRBJ2-3
v_gene: TRBV2
abundance: -
d_gene: -
CDR3nt: TGTGCCGACCGCGGGAACGGGGGATATACGCAGTATTTT
CDR3aa: CADRGNGGYTQYF

j_gene: TRBJ1-5
v_gene: TRBV4-1
abundance: -
d_gene: -
CDR3nt: TGCGCCAGCAGCCAAGGGGTGTGGAGCAATCAGCCCCAGCATTTT
CDR3aa: CASSQGVWSNQPQHF

j_gene: TRBJ1-3
v_gene: TRBV6-5
abundance: few
d_gene: -
CDR3nt: TGTACGGCGGGGGAGAGAAACACCATATATTTT
CDR3aa: CTAGERNTIYF

j_gene: TRBJ2-5
v_gene: TRBV30
abundance: -
d_gene: -
CDR3nt: TGTGCCTGGAGTGTCACAGGGCCACAAGAGACCCAGTACTTC
CDR3aa: CAWSVTGPQETQYF

j_gene: TRBJ2-6
v_gene: TRBV7-6
abundance: -
d_gene: -
CDR3nt: TGTGCCAGCAGCCCACGTAGGTCTGGGGCCAACGTCCTGACTTTC
CDR3aa: CASSPRRSGANVLTF

j_gene: TRBJ2-7
v_gene: TRBV20-1
abundance: -
d_gene: -
CDR3nt: TGCAGTGCTAGTTCCCCCCCCGGCTACGAGCAGTACTTC
CDR3aa: CSASSPPGYEQYF

j_gene: TRBJ2-7
v_gene: TRBV14
abundance: -
d_gene: TRBD1
CDR3nt: TGTGCCAGCAGCCATGGGACAGGGGGGACTTACGAGCAGTACTTC
CDR3aa: CASSHGTGGTYEQYF

j_gene: TRBJ2-1
v_gene: TRBV6-2/TRBV6-3
abundance: -
d_gene: -
CDR3nt: TGTGCCAGCAGTTCCAGGGATCCTTTCAATGAGCAGTTCTTC
CDR3aa: CASSSRDPFNEQFF

j_gene: TRBJ1-2
v_gene: TRBV7-9
abundance: -
d_gene: -
CDR3nt: TGTGCCAGCACCCTGGGCACTCCTCAGGGCTACACCTTC
CDR3aa: CASTLGTPQGYTF

j_gene: TRBJ2-1
v_gene: TRBV5-1
abundance: -
d_gene: TRBD2
CDR3nt: TGCGCCAGCAGCTTCACAGCGGGGGAGCAGTTCTTC
CDR3aa: CASSFTAGEQFF

j_gene: TRBJ1-2
v_gene: TRBV6-5
abundance: -
d_gene: TRBD1
CDR3nt: TGTGCCAGCAGTTACGGCGCGGGCACAGGGGGCTTTGGCTACACCTTC
CDR3aa: CASSYGAGTGGFGYTF

j_gene: TRBJ2-1
v_gene: TRBV3-1/TRBV3-2
abundance: -
d_gene: TRBD2
CDR3nt: TGTGCCAGCAGCCGCCCCGGACTAGCGACCACTAATGAGCAGTTCTTC
CDR3aa: CASSRPGLATTNEQFF

j_gene: TRBJ2-5
v_gene: TRBV9
abundance: -
d_gene: -
CDR3nt: TGTGCCAGCAGCCCCTCTACCCAGGAGACCCAGTACTTC
CDR3aa: CASSPSTQETQYF

j_gene: TRBJ1-1
v_gene: TRBV28
abundance: -
d_gene: -
CDR3nt: TGTGCCAGCAGTTTATTGCGATGGGGGGGGAACACTGAAGCTTTCTTT
CDR3aa: CASSLLRWGGNTEAFF

j_gene: TRBJ1-4
v_gene: TRBV29-1
abundance: once
d_gene: TRBD1
CDR3nt: TGCAGCGTTGAAGGGACAGGGGTCGAAAAACTGTTTTTT
CDR3aa: CSVEGTGVEKLFF

j_gene: TRBJ1-2
v_gene: TRBV30
abundance: -
d_gene: -
CDR3nt: TGTGCCTGGAGTGACAGGCAGGGCGGGGGCTACACCTTC
CDR3aa: CAWSDRQGGGYTF

j_gene: TRBJ2-1
v_gene: TRBV9
abundance: -
d_gene: TRBD2
CDR3nt: TGTGCCAGCAGCGCCGGGACTAGCGGGAACAATGAGCAGTTCTTC
CDR3aa: CASSAGTSGNNEQFF

j_gene: TRBJ1-5
v_gene: TRBV6-2/TRBV6-3
abundance: -
d_gene: -
CDR3nt: TGTGCCAGCAGTTACACCGGCGGCAATCAGCCCCAGCATTTT
CDR3aa: CASSYTGGNQPQHF

j_gene: TRBJ1-4
v_gene: TRBV19
abundance: -
d_gene: TRBD1
CDR3nt: TGTGCCAGTAGTATCCGACAGGGGGAGGATAAACTGTTTTTT
CDR3aa: CASSIRQGEDKLFF

j_gene: TRBJ2-6
v_gene: TRBV6-5
abundance: -
d_gene: -
CDR3nt: TGTGCCAGCAGCCAGCGGTACGGGGCCAACGTCCTGACTTTC
CDR3aa: CASSQRYGANVLTF

j_gene: TRBJ1-2
v_gene: TRBV4-1
abundance: -
d_gene: -
CDR3nt: TGCGCCAGCAGCCAAGCCGAGGGAAGAGGCTACACCTTC
CDR3aa: CASSQAEGRGYTF

j_gene: TRBJ2-2
v_gene: TRBV28
abundance: once
d_gene: -
CDR3nt: TGTGCCAGCAGGGGGGGACAGTTAGACACCGGGGAGCTGTTTTTT
CDR3aa: CASRGGQLDTGELFF

j_gene: TRBJ2-3
v_gene: TRBV5-8
abundance: -
d_gene: -
CDR3nt: TGTGCCAGCAGCTCCGGGACAAGGATCACAGATACGCAGTATTTT
CDR3aa: CASSSGTRITDTQYF

j_gene: TRBJ1-6
v_gene: TRBV7-9
abundance: -
d_gene: -
CDR3nt: TGTGCCAGCAGGCTGGTCCAAGCGAATAATTCACCCCTCCACTTT
CDR3aa: CASRLVQANNSPLHF

j_gene: TRBJ2-2
v_gene: TRBV11-3
abundance: -
d_gene: TRBD2
CDR3nt: TGTGCCAGCAGCCCCCTAAGCGGGGGTTCGAACACCGGGGAGCTGTTTTTT
CDR3aa: CASSPLSGGSNTGELFF

j_gene: TRBJ2-1
v_gene: TRBV10-2
abundance: -
d_gene: -
CDR3nt: TGCGCCAGCAGCAGGGCCCCATCAGGGGATGAGCAGTTCTTC
CDR3aa: CASSRAPSGDEQFF

j_gene: TRBJ1-6
v_gene: TRBV30
abundance: once
d_gene: -
CDR3nt: TGTGCCTGGGCCTTCACTAATTCACCCCTCCACTTT
CDR3aa: CAWAFTNSPLHF

j_gene: TRBJ2-1
v_gene: TRBV5-1
abundance: -
d_gene: -
CDR3nt: TGCGCCAGCAGGTCGGGGGCTGGGAATGAGCAGTTCTTC
CDR3aa: CASRSGAGNEQFF

j_gene: TRBJ1-2
v_gene: TRBV12-3/TRBV12-4
abundance: once
d_gene: -
CDR3nt: TGTGCCACGGGGACACTGAAAAACTATGGCTACACCTTC
CDR3aa: CATGTLKNYGYTF

j_gene: TRBJ2-3
v_gene: TRBV5-1
abundance: -
d_gene: TRBD1
CDR3nt: TGCGCCAGCAGCTTACCTGGACAGGATAGTACAGATACGCAGTATTTT
CDR3aa: CASSLPGQDSTDTQYF

j_gene: TRBJ2-1
v_gene: TRBV6-5
abundance: -
d_gene: TRBD2
CDR3nt: TGTGCCAGCAGTTCCCCCCCGGGACTAGCCTTGGATGAGCAGTTCTTC
CDR3aa: CASSSPPGLALDEQFF